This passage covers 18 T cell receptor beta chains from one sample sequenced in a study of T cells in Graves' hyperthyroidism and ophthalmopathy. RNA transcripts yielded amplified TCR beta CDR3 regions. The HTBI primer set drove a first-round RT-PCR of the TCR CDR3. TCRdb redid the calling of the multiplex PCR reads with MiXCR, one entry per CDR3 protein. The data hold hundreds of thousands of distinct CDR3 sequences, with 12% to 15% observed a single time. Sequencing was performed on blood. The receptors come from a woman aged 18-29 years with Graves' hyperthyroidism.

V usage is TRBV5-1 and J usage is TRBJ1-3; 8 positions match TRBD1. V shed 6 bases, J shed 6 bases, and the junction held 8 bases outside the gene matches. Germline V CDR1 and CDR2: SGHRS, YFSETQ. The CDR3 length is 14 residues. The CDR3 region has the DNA TGCGCCAGCAACTCTGCGACAGGGGAAAACACCATATATTTT. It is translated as CASNSATGENTIYF.

The CDR3 reads CASRSDRRLQYF. In nucleotides, the CDR3 is TGTGCCAGTCGCTCGGACAGGAGATTGCAGTATTTT. The J gene is TRBJ2-3, the V gene TRBV19; TRBD1 matches at 7 bases. In germline, CDR1 is LNHDA, CDR2 SQIVND (reference sequence). The V segment lost 8 bases and the J segment 11 bases; nucleotides outside the gene matches: 10. CDR3 length: 12 amino acids.

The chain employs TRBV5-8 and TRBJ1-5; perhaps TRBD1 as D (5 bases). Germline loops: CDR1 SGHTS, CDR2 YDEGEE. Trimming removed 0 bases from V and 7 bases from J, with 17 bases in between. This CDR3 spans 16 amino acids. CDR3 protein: CASSLAEAGWGQPQHF. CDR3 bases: TGTGCCAGCAGCTTGGCCGAGGCAGGGTGGGGGCAGCCCCAGCATTTT.

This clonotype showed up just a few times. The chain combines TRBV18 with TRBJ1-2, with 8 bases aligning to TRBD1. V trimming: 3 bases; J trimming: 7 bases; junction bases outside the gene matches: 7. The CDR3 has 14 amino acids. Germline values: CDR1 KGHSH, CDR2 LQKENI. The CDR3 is CASSPLGQEAGYTF. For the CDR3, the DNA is TGTGCCAGCTCACCTTTGGGACAGGAGGCTGGCTACACCTTC.

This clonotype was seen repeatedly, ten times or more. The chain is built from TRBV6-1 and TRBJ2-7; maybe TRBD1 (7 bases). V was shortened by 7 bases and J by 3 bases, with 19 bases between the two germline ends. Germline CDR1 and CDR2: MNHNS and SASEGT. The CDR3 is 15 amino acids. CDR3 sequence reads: CASTETGDSRYEQYF. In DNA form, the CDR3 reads TGTGCCAGCACCGAAACGGGGGACAGCCGCTACGAGCAGTACTTC.

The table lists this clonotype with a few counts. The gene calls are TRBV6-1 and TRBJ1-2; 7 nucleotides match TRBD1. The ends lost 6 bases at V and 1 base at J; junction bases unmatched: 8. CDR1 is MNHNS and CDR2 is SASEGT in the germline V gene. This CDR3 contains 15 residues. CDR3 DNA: TGTGCCAGCAGCCTCACAGGGGCCTATAACTATGGCTACACCTTC. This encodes CASSLTGAYNYGYTF.

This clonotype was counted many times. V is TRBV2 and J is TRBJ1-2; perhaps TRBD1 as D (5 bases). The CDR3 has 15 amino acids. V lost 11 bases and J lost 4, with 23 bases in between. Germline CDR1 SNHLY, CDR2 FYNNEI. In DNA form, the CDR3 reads TGTGCCGGACGCGCTGAAAAGGGGACTGCCTATGGCTACACCTTC. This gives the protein CAGRAEKGTAYGYTF.

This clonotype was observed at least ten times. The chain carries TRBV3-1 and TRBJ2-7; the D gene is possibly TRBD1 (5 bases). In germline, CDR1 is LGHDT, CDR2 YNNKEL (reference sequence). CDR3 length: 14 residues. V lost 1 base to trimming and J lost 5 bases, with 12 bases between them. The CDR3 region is CASSQGAQGHEQYF. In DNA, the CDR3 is TGTGCCAGCAGCCAAGGCGCGCAGGGCCACGAGCAGTACTTC.

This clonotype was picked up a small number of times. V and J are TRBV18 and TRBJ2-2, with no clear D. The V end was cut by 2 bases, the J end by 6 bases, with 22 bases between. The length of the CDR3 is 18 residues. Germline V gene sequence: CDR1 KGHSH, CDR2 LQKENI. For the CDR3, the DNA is TGTGCCAGCTCACCATTACCATGGAAAGGGATGGTGTCCGGGGAGCTGTTTTTT. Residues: CASSPLPWKGMVSGELFF.

CDR3 nucleotide sequence: TGTGCCAGCAGTGGGCGGACTATAGACGGCTACACCTTC. Translated, it gives CASSGRTIDGYTF. The chain combines TRBV28 with TRBJ1-2, with D unresolved. Per germline, CDR1 MDHEN and CDR2 SYDVKM. The CDR3 has 13 residues. V lost 5 bases to trimming and J lost 8 bases, with 15 bases between them.

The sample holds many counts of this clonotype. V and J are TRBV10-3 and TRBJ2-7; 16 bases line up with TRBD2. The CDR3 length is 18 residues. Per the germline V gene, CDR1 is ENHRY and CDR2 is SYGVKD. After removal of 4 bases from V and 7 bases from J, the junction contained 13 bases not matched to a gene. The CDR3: CAISAPGLAGGPGGEQYF. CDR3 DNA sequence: TGTGCCATCAGTGCACCGGGACTAGCGGGAGGGCCCGGGGGAGAGCAGTACTTC.

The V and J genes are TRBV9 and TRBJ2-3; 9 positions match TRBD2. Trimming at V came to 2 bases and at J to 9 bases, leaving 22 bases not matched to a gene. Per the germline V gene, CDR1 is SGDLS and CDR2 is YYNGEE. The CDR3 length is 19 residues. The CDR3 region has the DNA TGTGCCAGCAGCGTGCCACTAGCGGGCCCTCGAACCGGGCCATACACGCAGTATTTT. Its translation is CASSVPLAGPRTGPYTQYF.

The CDR3 DNA sequence: TGTGCCAGCAGTTTATTCCAGAACACTGAAGCTTTCTTT. Translated: CASSLFQNTEAFF. The rearrangement joins TRBV28 to TRBJ1-1; D unclear. Trimming stripped 1 base from V and 1 base from J, with 4 bases between. Germline CDR1 MDHEN, CDR2 SYDVKM. This CDR3 comprises 13 residues. The full variable domain, its missing parts supplied by reference TRBV28 and TRBJ1-1, is DVKVTQSSRYLVKRTGEKVFLECVQDMDHENMFWYRQDPGLGLRLIYFSYDVKMKEKGDIPEGYSVSREKKERFSLILESASTNQTSMYLCASSLFQNTEAFFGQGTRLTVV.

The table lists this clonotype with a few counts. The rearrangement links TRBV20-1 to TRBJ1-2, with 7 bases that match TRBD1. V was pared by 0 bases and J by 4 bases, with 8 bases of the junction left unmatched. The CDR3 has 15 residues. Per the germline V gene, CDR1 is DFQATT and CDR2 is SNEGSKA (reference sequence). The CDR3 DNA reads TGCAGTGCTAGAGATAGGAGGACAGGCTCCTATGGCTACACCTTC. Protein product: CSARDRRTGSYGYTF.

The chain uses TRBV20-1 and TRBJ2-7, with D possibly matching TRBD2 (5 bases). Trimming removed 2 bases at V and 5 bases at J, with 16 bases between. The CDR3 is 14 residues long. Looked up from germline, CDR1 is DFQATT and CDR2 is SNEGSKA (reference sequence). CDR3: CSARPLRGLDEQYF. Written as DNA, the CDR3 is TGCAGTGCTAGACCGTTAAGAGGGTTGGACGAGCAGTACTTC.

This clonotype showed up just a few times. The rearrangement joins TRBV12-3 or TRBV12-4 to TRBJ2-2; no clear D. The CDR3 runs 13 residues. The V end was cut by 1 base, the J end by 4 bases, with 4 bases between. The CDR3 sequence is CASSLEPTGELFF. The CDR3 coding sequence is TGTGCCAGCAGTTTAGAACCCACCGGGGAGCTGTTTTTT.

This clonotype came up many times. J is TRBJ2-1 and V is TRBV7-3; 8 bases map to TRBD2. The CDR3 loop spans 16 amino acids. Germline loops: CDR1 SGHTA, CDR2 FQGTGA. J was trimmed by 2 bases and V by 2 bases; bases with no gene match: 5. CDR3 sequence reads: CASSLGDGRAYNEQFF. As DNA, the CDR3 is TGTGCCAGCAGCTTAGGGGACGGGAGGGCCTACAATGAGCAGTTCTTC.

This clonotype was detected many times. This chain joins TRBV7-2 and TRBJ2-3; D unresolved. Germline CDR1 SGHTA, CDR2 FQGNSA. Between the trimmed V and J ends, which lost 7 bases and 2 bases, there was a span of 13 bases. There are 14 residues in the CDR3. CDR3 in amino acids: CASKSPLYTDTQYF. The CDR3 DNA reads TGTGCCAGCAAGTCACCACTATACACAGATACGCAGTATTTT. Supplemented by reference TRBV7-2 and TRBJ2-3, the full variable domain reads GAGVSQSPSNKVTEKGKDVELRCDPISGHTALYWYRQSLGQGLEFLIYFQGNSAPDKSGLPSDRFSAERTGGSVSTLTIQRTQQEDSAVYLCASKSPLYTDTQYFGPGTRLTVL.